This note documents a single TCR beta chain sequence. There is no known antigen for this receptor. Qualities for individual bases were not recorded, and no much larger clone is one base off. The entry originates in a study of T-cell memory formation after mild COVID-19 (dated by TCRdb to the early 2020s). At the level of the whole study: TCR sequence clusters from the two donors were largely donor specific. The cohort comprised two young, previously healthy adult volunteers, one female and one male. In a couple of donors, T-cell clones that expanded and contracted after mild COVID-19 were tracked by sequencing TCRalpha and TCRbeta repertoires over time.

The paper as a whole reports these results and caveats: The detection of some responding clones in pre-infection memory suggests that pre-existing cross-reactive memory T cells joined the SARS-CoV-2 response. From day 15 to 85, contracting clones showed balanced CD4/CD8 phenotypes, whereas a second wave of clones that expanded from day 15 to 37 leaned towards CD4+. The second-wave clones that peaked on day 37 were not confirmed to be SARS-CoV-2 specific. The study covered only two mild cases, and larger cohorts including severe cases with pre-infection samples were considered necessary. Contracting CD4+ clones appeared mostly in the CM and EM memory subsets, whereas CD8+ clones were enriched in EMRA.

Taken from cysteine to phenylalanine, the CDR3 has 15 residues. The read is trimmed to its CDR3 DNA, 45 bases read in frame from base 1. The V end gives up 0 bases and the J end 2 bases, leaving 3 bases in the junction not matched to a gene. The germline V gene specifies SGHVS as CDR1 and FQNEAQ as CDR2. Sequenced on an Illumina NovaSeq 6000. Using 5'RACE with constant-segment primers, TCRalpha and TCRbeta cDNA libraries were constructed, with sample barcodes and unique molecular identifiers added in the process. RNA was extracted from every sample with Trizol reagent. Amplification of the libraries took two PCR steps, and the second step added a second sample barcode plus Illumina TruSeq adapters. Sequencing of libraries was performed on an Illumina NovaSeq with 2 x 150 bp paired-end reads. Per the authors' processing: With migec v1.2.7, reads were demultiplexed and then collapsed into UMI-guided consensus sequences. Using mixcr v2.1.11, UMI consensuses were aligned to TRA and TRB V and J templates and then assembled into clonotypes. A clonotype was counted as expanded or contracted only if both edgeR and NoisET called the change significant, with noise models trained on biological replicates. For edgeR calls, the thresholds were a false discovery rate-adjusted p below 0.01 and a log2 fold-change of 1. As an exploratory analysis of dynamics, max-normalized trajectories of the 1000 most abundant clonotypes were examined by PCA with hierarchical clustering. Separately sequenced CD4+ and CD8+ repertoires were used to assign a CD4 or CD8 phenotype to each responding clone. The public reads were reprocessed in TCRdb via fastp at Q25 and MiXCR, keeping in-frame beta chains. Each entry is one CDR3 protein sequence, shown with its most common DNA and genes. These V and J calls are TCRdb output, not the study's own analysis. The sample table contains about 140,000 distinct CDR3 sequences; only one count was recorded for more than 13% of them. Together, the top ten hold about 26% of the sample.

Ficoll-Paque density gradient centrifugation was the method used to isolate PBMCs. The sample was PBMCs or a T cell subset sorted from them (not recorded which). The TCR comes from an adult woman who had mild COVID-19 (a few samples of this study predate the infection). The sample titles of this study are shuffled in the database, so cell type and time point are left out; the donor was told from shared clones. The V and J segments used are TRBV7-8 and TRBJ2-7, and TRBD1 aligns with 8 junction nucleotides. The DNA is TGTGCCAGCAGCTTAGCTCCGGACAGGGCCTACGAGCAGTACTTC. Protein translation: CASSLAPDRAYEQYF.